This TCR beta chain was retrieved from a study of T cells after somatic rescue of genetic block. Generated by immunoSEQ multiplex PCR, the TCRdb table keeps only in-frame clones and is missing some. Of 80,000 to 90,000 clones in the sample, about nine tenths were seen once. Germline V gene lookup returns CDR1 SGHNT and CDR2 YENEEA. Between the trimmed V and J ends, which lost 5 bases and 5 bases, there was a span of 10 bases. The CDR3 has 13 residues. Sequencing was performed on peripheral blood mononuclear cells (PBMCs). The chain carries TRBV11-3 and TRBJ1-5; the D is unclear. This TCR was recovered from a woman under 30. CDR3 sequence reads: CASSPDGDQPQHF. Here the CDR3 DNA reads TGTGCCAGCAGCCCTGACGGGGATCAGCCCCAGCATTTT.